The 4 T cell receptor beta chains below come from one sample, sequenced in a study of cytomegalovirus exposure and HLA in healthy donors. The study ran its PCR with 60 Vbeta and 13 Jbeta primers. The method was immunoSEQ multiplex PCR; TCRdb's version includes in-frame clones alone and lacks a portion of them. The table records around 70,000 clones, roughly 78% of them present only once. What was sequenced was PBMCs. These TCRs come from a middle-aged woman in good health and CMV-seropositive.

A word on this clone: Distinct nucleotide sequences in the sample also encode this CDR3. V and J are TRBV5-1 and TRBJ1-1; tentatively, D is TRBD1 (6 bases). Between the trimmed V and J ends, which lost 0 bases and 8 bases, there was a span of 14 bases. This CDR3 contains 14 residues. Germline lookup yields CDR1 SGHRS and CDR2 YFSETQ. The CDR3 DNA is TGCGCCAGCAGCTTGGCTCAGGGGTCGACGGAAGCTTTCTTT. It encodes CASSLAQGSTEAFF.

There are a few counts of this clone. V usage is TRBV19 and J usage is TRBJ1-2; 8 nucleotides match TRBD1. Germline loops: CDR1 LNHDA, CDR2 SQIVND (reference sequence). The CDR3 has 14 residues. The V and J ends lost 8 bases and 7 bases, in that order; junction bases with no gene match: 12. The CDR3 loop reads CASGIRTGQLGYTF. Written as DNA, the CDR3 is TGTGCCAGTGGCATCCGGACAGGGCAGCTTGGCTACACCTTC.

J is TRBJ2-5 and V is TRBV6-5, with TRBD1 matching over 7 bases. The germline V gene has CDR1 MNHEY and CDR2 SVGAGI. The CDR3 sequence is 15 residues long. Unmatched junction bases numbered 4, after V lost 1 base and J lost 2 bases. The CDR3 region has the DNA TGTGCCAGCAGTTACTACGGGACAGATCAAGAGACCCAGTACTTC. Translated: CASSYYGTDQETQYF.

The chain employs TRBV28 and TRBJ1-4, with TRBD1 as a possible D gene (6 bases). Trimming left V 3 bases short and J 6 bases short, with 11 bases between. Germline values: CDR1 MDHEN, CDR2 SYDVKM. The CDR3 loop spans 14 amino acids. The CDR3 spells CASSFYSGDEKLFF. CDR3 in DNA: TGTGCCAGCAGTTTTTACTCAGGGGATGAAAAACTGTTTTTT.